The text below deals with one T cell receptor beta chain. Antigen unknown. CDR3 length: 16 residues. The V end lost 2 bases, the J end lost 0 bases, and 12 bases lay between the germline ends. The V gene's germline CDR1 is SGHTA and CDR2 FQGTGA. This record belongs to a study of cytomegalovirus exposure and HLA in healthy donors. Study-level findings and limits: A later look showed TCR association rates differing by HLA locus, highest for DRB1 and lowest for HLA-C.

Both 60 Vbeta primers and 13 Jbeta primers went into the PCR. Clones were read by immunoSEQ multiplex PCR, and TCRdb kept only the in-frame ones, dropping some. The profile shows around 74,000 clones, 70% to 85% of them singletons. The clonotype was recovered from a man aged 25 to 45 in good health and CMV-seronegative. The sequenced sample consisted of PBMCs. J is TRBJ2-3 and V is TRBV7-3; D might be TRBD2 (5 bases). The CDR3 sequence: CASSLGPGGSTDTQYF. DNA of the CDR3: TGTGCCAGCAGCTTAGGTCCCGGAGGTAGCACAGATACGCAGTATTTT.